The clone carrying this TCR beta chain was counted many times. The data were obtained in a study of blood T cells in healthy people across ages. V lost 2 bases to trimming and J lost 3 bases; unmatched junction nucleotides: 3. The CDR3 runs 14 residues. Alongside a J-beta primer mix, a sample-barcoded 5' primer served in a second PCR lasting about 7 to 11 cycles. MiXCR was run by TCRdb on the 5' RACE reads, yielding one entry per CDR3 protein. This table holds about 800,000 distinct CDR3 sequences, roughly 25% found once. The same sample was also used in a study of T cells of mothers and their children. From that second work: Over 9 million TCR beta CDR3 reads were obtained from each mother, and about 3 million from each child.

V and J are TRBV12-3 or TRBV12-4 and TRBJ2-7, with TRBD2 identical over 8 bases. The source of this sequence is a boy between 5 and 17 years old in good health. What was sequenced was blood. CDR3 nucleotide sequence: TGTGCCAGCAGTTTACCGGGGGGGGTCTACGAGCAGTACTTC. Its translation: CASSLPGGVYEQYF.